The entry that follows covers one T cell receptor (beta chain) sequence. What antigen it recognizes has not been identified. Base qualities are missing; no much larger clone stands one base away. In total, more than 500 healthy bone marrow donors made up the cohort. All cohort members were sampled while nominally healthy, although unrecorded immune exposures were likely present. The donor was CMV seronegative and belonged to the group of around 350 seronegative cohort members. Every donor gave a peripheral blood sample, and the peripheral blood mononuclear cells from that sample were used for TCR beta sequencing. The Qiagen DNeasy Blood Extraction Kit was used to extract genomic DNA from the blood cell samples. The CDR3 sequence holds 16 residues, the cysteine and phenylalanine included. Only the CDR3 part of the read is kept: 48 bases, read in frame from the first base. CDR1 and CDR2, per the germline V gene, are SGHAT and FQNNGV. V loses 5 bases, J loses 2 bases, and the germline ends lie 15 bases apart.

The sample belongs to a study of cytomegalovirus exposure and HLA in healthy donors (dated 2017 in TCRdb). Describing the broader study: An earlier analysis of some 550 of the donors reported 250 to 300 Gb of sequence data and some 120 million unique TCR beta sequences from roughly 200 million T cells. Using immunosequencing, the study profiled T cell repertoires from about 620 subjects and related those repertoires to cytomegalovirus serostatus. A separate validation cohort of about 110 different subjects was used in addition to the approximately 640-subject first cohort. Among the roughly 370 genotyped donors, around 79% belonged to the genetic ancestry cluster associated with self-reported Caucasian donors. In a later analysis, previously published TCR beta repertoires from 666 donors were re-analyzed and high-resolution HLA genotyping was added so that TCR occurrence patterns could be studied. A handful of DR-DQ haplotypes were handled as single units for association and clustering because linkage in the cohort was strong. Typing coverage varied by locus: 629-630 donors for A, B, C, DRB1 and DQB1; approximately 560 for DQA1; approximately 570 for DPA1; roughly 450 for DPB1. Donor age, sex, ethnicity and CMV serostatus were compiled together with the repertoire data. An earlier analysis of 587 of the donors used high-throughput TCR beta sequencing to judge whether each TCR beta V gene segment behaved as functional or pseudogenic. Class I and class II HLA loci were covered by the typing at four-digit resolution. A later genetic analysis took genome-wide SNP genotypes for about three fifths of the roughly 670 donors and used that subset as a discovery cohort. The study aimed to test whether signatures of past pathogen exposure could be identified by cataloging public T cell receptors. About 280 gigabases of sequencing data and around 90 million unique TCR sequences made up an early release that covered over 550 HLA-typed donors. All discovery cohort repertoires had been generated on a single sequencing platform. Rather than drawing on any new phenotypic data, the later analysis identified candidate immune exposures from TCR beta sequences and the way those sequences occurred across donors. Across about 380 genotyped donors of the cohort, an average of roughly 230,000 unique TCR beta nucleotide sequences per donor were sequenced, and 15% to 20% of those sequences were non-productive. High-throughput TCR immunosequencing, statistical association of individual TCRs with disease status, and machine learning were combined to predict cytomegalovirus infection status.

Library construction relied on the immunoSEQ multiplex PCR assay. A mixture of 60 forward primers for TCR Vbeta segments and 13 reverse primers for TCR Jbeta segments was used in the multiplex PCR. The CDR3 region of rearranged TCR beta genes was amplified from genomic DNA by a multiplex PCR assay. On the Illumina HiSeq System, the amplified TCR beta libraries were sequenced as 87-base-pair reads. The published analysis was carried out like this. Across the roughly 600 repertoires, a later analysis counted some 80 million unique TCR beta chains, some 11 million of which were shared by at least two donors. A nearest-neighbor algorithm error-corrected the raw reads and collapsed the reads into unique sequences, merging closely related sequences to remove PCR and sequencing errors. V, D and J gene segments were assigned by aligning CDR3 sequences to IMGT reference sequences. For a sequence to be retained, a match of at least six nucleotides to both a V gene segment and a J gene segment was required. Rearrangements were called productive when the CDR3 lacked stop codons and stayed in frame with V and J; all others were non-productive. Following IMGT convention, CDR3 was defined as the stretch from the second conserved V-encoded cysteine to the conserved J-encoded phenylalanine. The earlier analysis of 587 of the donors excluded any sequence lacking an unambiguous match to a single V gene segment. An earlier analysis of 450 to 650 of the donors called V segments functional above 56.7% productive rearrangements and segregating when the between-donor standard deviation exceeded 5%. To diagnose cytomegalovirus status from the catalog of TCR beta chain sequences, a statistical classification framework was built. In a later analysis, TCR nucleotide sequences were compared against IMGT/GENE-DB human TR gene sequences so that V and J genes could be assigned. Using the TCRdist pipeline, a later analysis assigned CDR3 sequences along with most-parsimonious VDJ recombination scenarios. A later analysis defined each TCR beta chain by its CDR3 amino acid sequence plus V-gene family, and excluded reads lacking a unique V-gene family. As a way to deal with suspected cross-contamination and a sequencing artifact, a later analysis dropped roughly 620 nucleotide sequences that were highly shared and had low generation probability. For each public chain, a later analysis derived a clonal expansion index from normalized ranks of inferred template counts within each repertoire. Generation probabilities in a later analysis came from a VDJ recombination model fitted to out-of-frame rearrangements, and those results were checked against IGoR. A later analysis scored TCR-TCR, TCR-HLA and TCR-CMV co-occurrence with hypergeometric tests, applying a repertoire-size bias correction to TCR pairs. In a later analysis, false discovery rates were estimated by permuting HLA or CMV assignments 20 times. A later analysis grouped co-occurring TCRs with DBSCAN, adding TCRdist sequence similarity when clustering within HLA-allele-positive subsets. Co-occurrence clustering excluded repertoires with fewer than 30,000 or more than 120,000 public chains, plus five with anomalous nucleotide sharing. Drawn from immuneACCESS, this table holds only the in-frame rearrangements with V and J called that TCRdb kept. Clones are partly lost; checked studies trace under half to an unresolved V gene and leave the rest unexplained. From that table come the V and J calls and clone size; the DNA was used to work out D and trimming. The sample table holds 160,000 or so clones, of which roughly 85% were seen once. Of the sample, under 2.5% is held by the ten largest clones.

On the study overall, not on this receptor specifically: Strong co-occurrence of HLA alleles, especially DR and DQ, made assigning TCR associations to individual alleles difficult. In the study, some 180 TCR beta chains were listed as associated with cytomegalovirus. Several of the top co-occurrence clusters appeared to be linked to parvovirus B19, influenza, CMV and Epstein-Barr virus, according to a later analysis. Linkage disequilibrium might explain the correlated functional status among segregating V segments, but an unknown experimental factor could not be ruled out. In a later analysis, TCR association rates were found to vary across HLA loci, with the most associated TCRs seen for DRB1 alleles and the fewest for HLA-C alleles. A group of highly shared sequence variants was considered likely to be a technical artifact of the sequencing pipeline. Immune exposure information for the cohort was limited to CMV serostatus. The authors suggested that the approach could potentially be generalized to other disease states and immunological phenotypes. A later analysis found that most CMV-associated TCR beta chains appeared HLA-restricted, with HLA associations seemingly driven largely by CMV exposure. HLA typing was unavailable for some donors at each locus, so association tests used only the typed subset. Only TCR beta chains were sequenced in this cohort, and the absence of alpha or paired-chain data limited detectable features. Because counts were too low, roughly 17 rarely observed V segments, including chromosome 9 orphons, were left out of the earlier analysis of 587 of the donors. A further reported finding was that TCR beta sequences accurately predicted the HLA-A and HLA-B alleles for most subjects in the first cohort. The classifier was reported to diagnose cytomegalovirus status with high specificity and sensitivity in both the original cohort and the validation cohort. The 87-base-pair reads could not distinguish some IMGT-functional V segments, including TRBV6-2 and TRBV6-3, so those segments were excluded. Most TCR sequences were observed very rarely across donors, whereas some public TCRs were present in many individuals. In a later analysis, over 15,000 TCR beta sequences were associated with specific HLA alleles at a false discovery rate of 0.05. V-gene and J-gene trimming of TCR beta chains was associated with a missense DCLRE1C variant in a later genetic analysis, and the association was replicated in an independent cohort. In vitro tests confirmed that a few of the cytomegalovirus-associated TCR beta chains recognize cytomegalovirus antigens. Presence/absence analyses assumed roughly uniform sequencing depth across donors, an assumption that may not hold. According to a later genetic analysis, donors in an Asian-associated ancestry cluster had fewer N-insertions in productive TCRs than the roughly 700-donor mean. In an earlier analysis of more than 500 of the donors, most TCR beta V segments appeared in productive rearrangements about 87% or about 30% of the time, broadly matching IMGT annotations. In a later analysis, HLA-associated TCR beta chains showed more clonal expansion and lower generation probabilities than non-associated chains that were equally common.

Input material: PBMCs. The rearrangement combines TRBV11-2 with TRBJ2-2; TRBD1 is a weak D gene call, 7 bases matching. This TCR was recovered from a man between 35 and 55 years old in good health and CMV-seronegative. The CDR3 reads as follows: CASSPRQGGNTGELFF. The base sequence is TGTGCCAGCAGCCCCCGACAGGGAGGCAACACCGGGGAGCTGTTTTTT.